Each of the 26 T cell receptor beta chains below was sequenced from the same sample in a study of T-cell memory formation after mild COVID-19. TCRdb re-derived calls from the 5' RACE reads in MiXCR, one entry per CDR3 protein. The sample has 470,000 or so distinct CDR3 sequences, approximately 25% seen once. Specimen: PBMCs or a T cell subset sorted from them (not recorded which). These receptors were collected from an adult woman who had mild COVID-19 (a few samples of this study predate the infection). Cell type and time point are not known.

This clonotype appeared a few times. This chain joins TRBV3-1 and TRBJ1-5; possible D gene TRBD1, 6 bases. The CDR3 runs 17 residues. Trimming took off 0 bases at V and 2 bases at J, with 14 bases between the two ends. CDR1 LGHDT and CDR2 YNNKEL come from the germline V gene (reference sequence). CDR3 nucleotide sequence: TGTGCCAGCAGCCAAGATCCAGGGGAATTGGGCAATCAGCCCCAGCATTTT. Amino acids: CASSQDPGELGNQPQHF.

The rearrangement links TRBV4-3 to TRBJ2-3; the D gene is possibly TRBD1 (5 bases). V was shortened by 7 bases and J by 1 base, with 9 bases between the two germline ends. Germline V gene sequence: CDR1 LGHNA, CDR2 YSLEER. This CDR3 is 13 amino acids long. In nucleotides, the CDR3 is TGCGCCAGCAACGACAGAGGCACAGATACGCAGTATTTT. Protein: CASNDRGTDTQYF.

The rearrangement uses TRBV30 and TRBJ2-5; D not certain. The V and J ends lost 1 base and 2 bases respectively, with 14 bases between them. Germline CDR1 and CDR2: GTSNPN and SVGIG (reference sequence). There are 15 residues in the CDR3. The CDR3 loop is CAWSAWDKHQETQYF. The CDR3 coding sequence is TGTGCCTGGAGTGCCTGGGATAAGCATCAAGAGACCCAGTACTTC. The entire variable domain, with the rest obtained from reference TRBV30 and TRBJ2-5, is as follows: SQTIHQWPATLVQPVGSPLSLECTVEGTSNPNLYWYRQAAGRGLQLLFYSVGIGQISSEVPQNLSASRPQDRQFILSSKKLLLSDSGFYLCAWSAWDKHQETQYFGPGTRLLVL.

The gene calls are TRBV12-3 or TRBV12-4 and TRBJ2-2; D is undetermined. Trimming stripped 6 bases from V and 5 bases from J, with 10 bases between. The CDR3 totals 13 residues. Written as DNA, the CDR3 is TGTGCCAGCAGACACCTGGGTACCGGGGAGCTGTTTTTT. Encoded protein: CASRHLGTGELFF.

Concerning this clonotype: The junction does not match germline at one end; this may be a read error. This sequence joins TRBV29-1 and TRBJ2-3; no firm D call. Looked up from germline, CDR1 is SQVTM and CDR2 is ANQGSEA. This CDR3 is 14 amino acids long. In DNA form, the CDR3 reads TGCAGCGTGGAAGGGCTCTACAGCACAGATACGCAGTATTTT. This sequence encodes CSVEGLYSTDTQYF.

This clonotype was seen a few times. The rearrangement joins TRBV20-1 to TRBJ2-7; the match to TRBD2 covers 7 bases. Trimming took 3 bases from V and 2 from J; bases not matched to a gene: 13. Germline V lookup: CDR1 DFQATT, CDR2 SNEGSKA (reference sequence). The CDR3 has 16 residues. The CDR3 region has the DNA TGCAGTGCTAGCGAACTGGAAGAGGGAGGGCCCTACGAGCAGTACTTC. This sequence encodes CSASELEEGGPYEQYF.

The chain recombines TRBV11-3 with TRBJ1-1, with 11 bases matching TRBD1. CDR1 is SGHNT, CDR2 YENEEA, per germline. The CDR3 is made up of 16 amino acids. V lost 2 bases to trimming and J lost 7 bases; unmatched junction nucleotides: 9. In nucleotides, the CDR3 is TGTGCCAGCAGCTTATCCGCGGACAGGGGGCGGGATGAAGCTTTCTTT. It encodes CASSLSADRGRDEAFF.

This sequence joins TRBV20-1 and TRBJ1-5; possibly TRBD1 for D (6 bases). Germline assignment: CDR1 DFQATT and CDR2 SNEGSKA (reference sequence). V lost 4 bases and J 0 bases, leaving 16 bases between the germline ends. The CDR3 consists of 16 residues. CDR3 nucleotides: TGCAGTGCTAAGGGGGAGATGACATCTAGCAATCAGCCCCAGCATTTT. Amino acid sequence: CSAKGEMTSSNQPQHF.

This chain joins TRBV20-1 and TRBJ2-5; D remains unclear. The CDR3 is 11 amino acids. The V gene's germline CDR1 is DFQATT and CDR2 SNEGSKA (reference sequence). Trimming stripped 6 bases from V and 5 bases from J, with 10 bases between. The chain's CDR3 is CSAPTWETQYF. CDR3 DNA: TGCAGTGCCCCGACGTGGGAGACCCAGTACTTC.

This clonotype was detected only a few times. The chain is built from TRBV5-1 and TRBJ2-7; possible D gene TRBD2, 6 bases. Germline V lookup: CDR1 SGHRS, CDR2 YFSETQ. V was clipped by 0 bases and J by 7 bases, with 17 bases between them. The CDR3 is 15 amino acids. In nucleotides, the CDR3 is TGCGCCAGCAGCTTGGGGTTAGCGGCACCTTGGGAGCAGTACTTC. Its translation is CASSLGLAAPWEQYF.

This clonotype was seen a few times. Here the CDR3 reads CASSLTALLGSGNTIYF. Written as DNA, the CDR3 is TGTGCCAGCAGCCTGACCGCACTGTTGGGGTCTGGAAACACCATATATTTT. The gene calls are TRBV5-5 and TRBJ1-3; D not resolved. Trimming took 4 bases from V and 1 from J, leaving 18 bases between them. The V gene's germline CDR1 is SGHKS and CDR2 YYEKEE (reference sequence). The CDR3 loop spans 17 amino acids.

In this sample, this clonotype turned up a few times. The chain links TRBV7-2 to TRBJ2-1, with D perhaps being TRBD1 or TRBD2 (5 bases each). Trimming removed 5 bases at V and 1 base at J, with 12 bases between. CDR1 SGHTA and CDR2 FQGNSA come from the germline V gene. The CDR3 is made up of 15 amino acids. The CDR3 reads CASSLRDASYNEQFF. CDR3 in DNA: TGTGCCAGCAGCCTCCGGGACGCGTCCTACAATGAGCAGTTCTTC.

This clonotype was detected a few times. The genes are TRBV19 and TRBJ2-3; D possibly corresponds to TRBD2 (5 bases). This CDR3 region has 14 residues. V was trimmed by 10 bases and J by 4 bases, leaving 18 bases between them. Germline CDR1 LNHDA, CDR2 SQIVND (reference sequence). CDR3 bases: TGTGCCACTTCCCCCGGGATTGCCGCAGATACGCAGTATTTT. It codes for CATSPGIAADTQYF.

The J gene is TRBJ2-1, the V gene TRBV7-2, with D possibly being TRBD1 (5 bases). The CDR3 is 16 amino acids. V was shortened by 2 bases and J by 3 bases, with 14 bases between the two germline ends. In germline, CDR1 is SGHTA, CDR2 FQGNSA. CDR3 sequence reads: CASSLSSAGNYNEQFF. CDR3 DNA: TGTGCCAGCAGCTTATCAAGCGCAGGGAACTACAATGAGCAGTTCTTC. Variable domain in full (rest from reference TRBV7-2 and TRBJ2-1): GAGVSQSPSNKVTEKGKDVELRCDPISGHTALYWYRQSLGQGLEFLIYFQGNSAPDKSGLPSDRFSAERTGGSVSTLTIQRTQQEDSAVYLCASSLSSAGNYNEQFFGPGTRLTVL.

Only a few counts were recorded for this clonotype. This chain joins TRBV9 and TRBJ1-2; the D is unclear. Trimming shortened V by 6 bases and J by 1 base, and 16 bases separated the two germline ends. The CDR3 has 15 amino acids. CDR1 and CDR2 from the germline V gene are SGDLS and YYNGEE. CDR3 residues: CASTPFYSLNYGYTF. CDR3 DNA sequence: TGTGCCAGCACCCCTTTCTACAGCCTTAACTATGGCTACACCTTC. Using reference TRBV9 and TRBJ1-2 for the parts outside the CDR3, the full variable domain is DSGVTQTPKHLITATGQRVTLRCSPRSGDLSVYWYQQSLDQGLQFLIQYYNGEERAKGNILERFSAQQFPDLHSELNLSSLELGDSALYFCASTPFYSLNYGYTFGSGTRLTVV.

This chain connects TRBV20-1 to TRBJ1-1; D is possibly TRBD1 (6 bases). CDR3 length: 14 residues. In germline, CDR1 is DFQATT, CDR2 SNEGSKA (reference sequence). With 5 bases removed from V and 3 bases from J, the gap between germline ends came to 16 bases. The CDR3 region has the DNA TGCAGTGCTTCAACAGGGAGACGAGACACTGAAGCTTTCTTT. It encodes CSASTGRRDTEAFF.

This rearrangement joins TRBV6-2 or TRBV6-3 to TRBJ2-7, with 9 bases matching TRBD2. Looked up from germline, CDR1 is MNHEY and CDR2 is SVGEGT. This CDR3 contains 15 residues. The ends lost 2 bases at V and 3 bases at J; junction bases unmatched: 5. This CDR3 reads CASSYETSGFYEQYF. The CDR3 nucleotides are TGTGCCAGCAGTTACGAGACTAGCGGATTCTACGAGCAGTACTTC.

This clonotype was counted between two and nine times. The rearrangement uses TRBV6-5 and TRBJ2-5, with 7 bases identical to TRBD2. Trimming removed 7 bases from V and 2 bases from J; junction bases left unmatched: 13. The CDR3 runs 16 residues. Germline V gives CDR1 MNHEY, CDR2 SVGAGI. The DNA of the CDR3 is TGTGCCAGCAAGCGCTCCGGGACTAACTTTCAAGAGACCCAGTACTTC. It codes for CASKRSGTNFQETQYF.

This clonotype was observed a few times. The chain combines TRBV15 with TRBJ2-2; tentative D call: TRBD2 (6 bases). Trimming left V 8 bases short and J 6 bases short, with 16 bases between. The CDR3 sequence is 14 residues long. Germline loops: CDR1 LNHNV, CDR2 YYDKDF (reference sequence). The CDR3 DNA sequence: TGTGCCACCTCCGGGACTCCAAGCGCCGGGGAGCTGTTTTTT. Residues: CATSGTPSAGELFF.

The chain joins TRBV2 to TRBJ2-3; 14 positions agree with TRBD2. V trimming: 3 bases; J trimming: 5 bases; junction bases outside the gene matches: 10. The CDR3 is 18 amino acids. In germline, CDR1 is SNHLY, CDR2 FYNNEI. CDR3 nucleotide sequence: TGTGCCAGCAGTGAGGGACTAGCGGGAGTCCGTTCCCAAGATACGCAGTATTTT. This sequence encodes CASSEGLAGVRSQDTQYF.

The chain has TRBV29-1 and TRBJ2-1; TRBD1 aligns across 8 bases. CDR1 is SQVTM, CDR2 ANQGSEA, per germline. This CDR3 spans 14 amino acids. The ends lost 4 bases at V and 7 bases at J; junction bases unmatched: 9. CDR3 DNA sequence: TGCAGCGTTGTACGTGGCAGGGGGCTGAATGAGCAGTTCTTC. Translated, it gives CSVVRGRGLNEQFF.

This clonotype was seen at least ten times. The CDR3 coding sequence is TGCAGTGCTTCCCTCGGCAGCAATCAGCCCCAGCATTTT. Amino acid sequence: CSASLGSNQPQHF. The chain couples TRBV20-1 to TRBJ1-5; D uncertain. The CDR3 is made up of 13 amino acids. Germline V gene sequence: CDR1 DFQATT, CDR2 SNEGSKA (reference sequence). The germline V and J ends were trimmed by 5 bases and 1 base, with 9 bases remaining between them.

This clonotype was counted a few times. The chain uses TRBV7-2 and TRBJ2-2; no clear D gene. V was pared by 4 bases and J by 7 bases, with 7 bases between. The CDR3 consists of 12 residues. Germline-derived CDR1 and CDR2 are SGHTA and FQGNSA. CDR3 in amino acids: CASSYLGGELFF. DNA of the CDR3: TGTGCCAGCAGCTATTTAGGCGGGGAGCTGTTTTTT.

This clonotype came up a few times. This chain links TRBV9 with TRBJ2-2, with D possibly matching TRBD2 (6 bases). Germline CDR1 is SGDLS and CDR2 is YYNGEE. This CDR3 spans 14 amino acids. V was trimmed by 0 bases and J by 6 bases, leaving 9 bases between them. CDR3: CASSVAGAPGELFF. The CDR3 DNA is TGTGCCAGCAGCGTAGCGGGAGCCCCCGGGGAGCTGTTTTTT.

The chain couples TRBV18 to TRBJ2-2, with a weak D call TRBD2 (6 bases). V lost 2 bases and J lost 6, with 10 bases in between. The CDR3 extends over 14 amino acids. Germline CDR1 is KGHSH and CDR2 is LQKENI. The CDR3 DNA reads TGTGCCAGCTCACCAACCAGGGAGGCCGGGGAGCTGTTTTTT. Translation gives CASSPTREAGELFF.

The genes are TRBV12-3 or TRBV12-4 and TRBJ2-7; D is undetermined. Trimming removed 3 bases from V and 6 bases from J, with 9 bases in between. The CDR3 loop spans 12 amino acids. The CDR3 bases are TGTGCCAGCAGTTTTTTCCCCGGCGAGCAGTACTTC. Translated: CASSFFPGEQYF.